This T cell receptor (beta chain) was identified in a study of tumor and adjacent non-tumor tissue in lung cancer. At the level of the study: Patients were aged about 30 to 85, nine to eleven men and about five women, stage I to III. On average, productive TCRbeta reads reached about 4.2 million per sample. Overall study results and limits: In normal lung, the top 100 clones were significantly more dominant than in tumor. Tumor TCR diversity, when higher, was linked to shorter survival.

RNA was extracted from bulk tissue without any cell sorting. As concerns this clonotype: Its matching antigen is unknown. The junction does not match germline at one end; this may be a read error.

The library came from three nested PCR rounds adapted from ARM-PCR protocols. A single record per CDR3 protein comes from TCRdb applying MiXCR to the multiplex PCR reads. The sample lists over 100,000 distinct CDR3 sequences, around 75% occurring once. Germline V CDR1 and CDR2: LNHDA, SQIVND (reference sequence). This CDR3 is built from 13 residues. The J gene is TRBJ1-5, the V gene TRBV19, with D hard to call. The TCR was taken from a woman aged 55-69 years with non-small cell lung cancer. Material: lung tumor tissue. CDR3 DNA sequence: TGTGCCAGAAGTAAGGACGGAGGGCAGCCCCAGCATTTT. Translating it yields CARSKDGGQPQHF. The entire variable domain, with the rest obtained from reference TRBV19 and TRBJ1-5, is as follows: DGGITQSPKYLFRKEGQNVTLSCEQNLNHDAMYWYRQDPGQGLRLIYYSQIVNDFQKGDIAEGYSVSREKKESFPLTVTSAQKNPTAFYLCARSKDGGQPQHFGDGTRLSIL.